This TCR beta chain comes out of a study of cytomegalovirus exposure and HLA in healthy donors. PCR involved 60 Vbeta and 13 Jbeta primers. Source study methods: The count from a later analysis was roughly 80 million unique TCR beta chains, some 12 million of them shared. TCRdb keeps only in-frame clones here, not all; method: immunoSEQ multiplex PCR. Clonal size and the V and J genes are those of that table, whereas D and trimming came from the DNA. Among under 200,000 clones listed, roughly 74% were seen once. Notes on the study in general: When analyzed later, the rates of TCR association showed variation by HLA locus, with DRB1 the most and HLA-C the fewest. The study designated fewer than 200 TCR beta chains cytomegalovirus-associated. When a later analysis compared HLA-associated TCR beta chains with equally common others, the HLA-associated chains turned out to be more clonally expanded and to have lower generation probabilities.

Remarks on this clone: Its matching antigen is unknown.

Sequenced material: PBMCs. The receptor comes from a woman in her 30s in good health and CMV-seronegative.

The CDR3, as DNA: TGCAGCGCCAAAGTGGCGACAGTGAACACTGAAGCTTTCTTT. Its translation is CSAKVATVNTEAFF. The chain has TRBV29-1 and TRBJ1-1; D is perhaps TRBD1 (5 bases). V lost 7 bases and J 0 bases, leaving 15 bases between the germline ends. CDR1 is SQVTM, CDR2 ANQGSEA, per germline. CDR3 size: 14 residues.